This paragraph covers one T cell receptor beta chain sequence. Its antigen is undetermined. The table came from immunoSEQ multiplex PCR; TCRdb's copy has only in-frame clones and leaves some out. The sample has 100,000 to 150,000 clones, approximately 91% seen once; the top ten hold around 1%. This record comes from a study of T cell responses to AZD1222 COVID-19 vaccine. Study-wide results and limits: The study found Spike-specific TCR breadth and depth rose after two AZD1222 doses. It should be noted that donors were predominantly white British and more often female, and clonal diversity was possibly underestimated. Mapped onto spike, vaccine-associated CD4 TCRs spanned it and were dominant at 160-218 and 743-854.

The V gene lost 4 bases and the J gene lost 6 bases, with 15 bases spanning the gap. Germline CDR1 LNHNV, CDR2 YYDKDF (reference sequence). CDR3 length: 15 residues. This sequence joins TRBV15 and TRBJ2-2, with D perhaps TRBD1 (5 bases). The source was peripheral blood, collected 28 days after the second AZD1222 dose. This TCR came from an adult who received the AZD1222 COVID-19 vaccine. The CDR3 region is CATSNLGSRAGELFF. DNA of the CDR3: TGTGCCACCAGCAACTTGGGTAGCAGGGCCGGGGAGCTGTTTTTT.